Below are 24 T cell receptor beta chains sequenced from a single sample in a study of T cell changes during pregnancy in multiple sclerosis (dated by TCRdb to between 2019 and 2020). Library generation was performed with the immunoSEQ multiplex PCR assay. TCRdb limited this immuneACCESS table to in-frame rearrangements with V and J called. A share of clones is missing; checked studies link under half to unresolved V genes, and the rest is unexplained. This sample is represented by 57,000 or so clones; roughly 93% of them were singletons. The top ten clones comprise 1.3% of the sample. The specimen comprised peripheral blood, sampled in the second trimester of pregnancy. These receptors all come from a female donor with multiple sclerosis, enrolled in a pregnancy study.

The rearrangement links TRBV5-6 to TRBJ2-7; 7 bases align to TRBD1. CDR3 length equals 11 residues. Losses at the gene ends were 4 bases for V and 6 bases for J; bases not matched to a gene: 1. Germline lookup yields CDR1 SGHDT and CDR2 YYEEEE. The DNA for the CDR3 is TGTGCCAGCAGCAGACAGGGCGAGCAGTACTTC. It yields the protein CASSRQGEQYF.

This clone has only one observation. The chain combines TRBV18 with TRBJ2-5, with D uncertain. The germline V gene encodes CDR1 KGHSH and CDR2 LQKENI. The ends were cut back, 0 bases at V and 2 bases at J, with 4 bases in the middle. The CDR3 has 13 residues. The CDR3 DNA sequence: TGTGCCAGCTCACCACCGCAGCAAGAGACCCAGTACTTC. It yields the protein CASSPPQQETQYF.

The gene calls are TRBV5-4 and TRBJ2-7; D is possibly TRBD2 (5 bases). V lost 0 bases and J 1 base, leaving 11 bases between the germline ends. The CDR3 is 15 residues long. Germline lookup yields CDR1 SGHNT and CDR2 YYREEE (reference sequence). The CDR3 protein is CASSLASGRSYEQYF. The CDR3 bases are TGTGCCAGCAGCTTGGCCAGCGGTCGGTCCTACGAGCAGTACTTC.

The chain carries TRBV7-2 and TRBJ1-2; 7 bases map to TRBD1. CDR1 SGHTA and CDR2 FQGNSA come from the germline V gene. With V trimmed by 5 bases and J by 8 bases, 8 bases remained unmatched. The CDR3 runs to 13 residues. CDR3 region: CASSLGTVGGYTF. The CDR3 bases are TGTGCCAGCAGCCTCGGGACAGTCGGAGGCTACACCTTC.

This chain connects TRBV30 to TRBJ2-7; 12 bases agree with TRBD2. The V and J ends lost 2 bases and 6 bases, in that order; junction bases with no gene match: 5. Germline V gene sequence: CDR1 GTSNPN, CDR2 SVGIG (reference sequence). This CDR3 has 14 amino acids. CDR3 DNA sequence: TGTGCCTGGAGTCTAGCGGGGGGGCGAGGCGAGCAGTACTTC. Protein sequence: CAWSLAGGRGEQYF.

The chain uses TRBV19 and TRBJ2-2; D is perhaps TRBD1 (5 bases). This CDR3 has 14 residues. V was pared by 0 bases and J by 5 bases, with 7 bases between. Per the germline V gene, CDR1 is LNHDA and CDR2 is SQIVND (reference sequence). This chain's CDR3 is CASSIDRETGELFF. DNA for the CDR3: TGTGCCAGTAGTATAGACAGGGAAACCGGGGAGCTGTTTTTT.

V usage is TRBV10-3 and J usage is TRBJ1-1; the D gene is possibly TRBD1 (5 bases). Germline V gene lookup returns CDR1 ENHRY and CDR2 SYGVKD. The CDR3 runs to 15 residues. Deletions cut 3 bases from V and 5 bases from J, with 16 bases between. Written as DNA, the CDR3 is TGTGCCATCAGTGACTCGAGGACATTGCGGACTGAAGCTTTCTTT. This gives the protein CAISDSRTLRTEAFF.

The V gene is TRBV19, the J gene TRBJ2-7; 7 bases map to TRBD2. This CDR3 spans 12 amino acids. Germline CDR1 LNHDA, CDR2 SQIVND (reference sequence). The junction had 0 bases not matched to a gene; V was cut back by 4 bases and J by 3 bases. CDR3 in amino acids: CASSRGGYEQYF. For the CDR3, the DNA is TGTGCCAGTAGTAGGGGGGGCTACGAGCAGTACTTC.

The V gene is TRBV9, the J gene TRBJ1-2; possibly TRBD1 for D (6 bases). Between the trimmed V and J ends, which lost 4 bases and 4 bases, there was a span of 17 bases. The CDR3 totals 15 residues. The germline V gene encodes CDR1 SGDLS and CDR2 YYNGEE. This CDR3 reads CASSPGFGQSYGYTF. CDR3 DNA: TGTGCCAGCAGCCCGGGCTTCGGACAGTCCTATGGCTACACCTTC.

CDR3 coding DNA: TGTGCCAGCAGCCGACAGGGGTCCTACGAGCAGTACTTC. Its translation: CASSRQGSYEQYF. The rearrangement uses TRBV16 and TRBJ2-7, with TRBD1 matching over 8 bases. Trimming cost V 4 bases and J 1 base; bases outside gene matches: 0. CDR1 is KGHSY, CDR2 FQNENV, per germline. The CDR3 consists of 13 residues.

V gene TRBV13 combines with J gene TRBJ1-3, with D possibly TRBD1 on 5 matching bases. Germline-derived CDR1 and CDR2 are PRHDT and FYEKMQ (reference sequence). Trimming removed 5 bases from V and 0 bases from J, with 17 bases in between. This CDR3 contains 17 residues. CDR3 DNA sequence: TGTGCCAGCAGCCGGCGAGGCAGGGCGAGCTCTGGAAACACCATATATTTT. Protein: CASSRRGRASSGNTIYF. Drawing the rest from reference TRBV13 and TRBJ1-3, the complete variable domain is AAGVIQSPRHLIKEKRETATLKCYPIPRHDTVYWYQQGPGQDPQFLISFYEKMQSDKGSIPDRFSAQQFSDYHSELNMSSLELGDSALYFCASSRRGRASSGNTIYFGEGSWLTVV.

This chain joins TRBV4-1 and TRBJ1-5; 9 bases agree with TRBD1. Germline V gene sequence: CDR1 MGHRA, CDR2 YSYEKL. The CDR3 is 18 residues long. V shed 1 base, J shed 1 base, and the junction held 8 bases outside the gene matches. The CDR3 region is CASSQVVTGGGSNQPQHF. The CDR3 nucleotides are TGCGCCAGCAGCCAAGTTGTGACAGGGGGGGGGAGCAATCAGCCCCAGCATTTT.

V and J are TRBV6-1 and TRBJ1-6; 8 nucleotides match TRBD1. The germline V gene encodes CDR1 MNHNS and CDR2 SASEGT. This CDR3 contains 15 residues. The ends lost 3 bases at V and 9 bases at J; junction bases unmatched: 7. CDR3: CASSDGQGAFSPLHF. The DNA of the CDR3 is TGTGCCAGCAGTGACGGGCAGGGGGCGTTTTCACCCCTCCACTTT.

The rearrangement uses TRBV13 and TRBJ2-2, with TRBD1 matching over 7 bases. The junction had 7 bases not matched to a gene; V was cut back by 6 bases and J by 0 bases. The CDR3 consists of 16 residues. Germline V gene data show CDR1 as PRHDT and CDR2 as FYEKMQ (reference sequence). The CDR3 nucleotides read TGTGCCAGCAGTCTACAGGGGTCAACGAACACCGGGGAGCTGTTTTTT. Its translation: CASSLQGSTNTGELFF.

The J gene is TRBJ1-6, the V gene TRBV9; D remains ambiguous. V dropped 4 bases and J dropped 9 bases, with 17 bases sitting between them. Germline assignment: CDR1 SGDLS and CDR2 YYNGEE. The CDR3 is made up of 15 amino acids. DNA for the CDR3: TGTGCCAGCAGCTACTCCACCCTAGTCAGTTCACCCCTCCACTTT. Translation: CASSYSTLVSSPLHF.

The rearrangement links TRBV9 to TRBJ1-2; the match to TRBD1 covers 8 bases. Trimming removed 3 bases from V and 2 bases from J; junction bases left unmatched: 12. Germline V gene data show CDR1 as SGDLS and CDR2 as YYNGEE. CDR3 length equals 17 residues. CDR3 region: CASSAGWGTGENYGYTF. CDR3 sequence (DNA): TGTGCCAGCAGCGCGGGCTGGGGGACAGGCGAAAACTATGGCTACACCTTC. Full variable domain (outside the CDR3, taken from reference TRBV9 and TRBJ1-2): DSGVTQTPKHLITATGQRVTLRCSPRSGDLSVYWYQQSLDQGLQFLIQYYNGEERAKGNILERFSAQQFPDLHSELNLSSLELGDSALYFCASSAGWGTGENYGYTFGSGTRLTVV.

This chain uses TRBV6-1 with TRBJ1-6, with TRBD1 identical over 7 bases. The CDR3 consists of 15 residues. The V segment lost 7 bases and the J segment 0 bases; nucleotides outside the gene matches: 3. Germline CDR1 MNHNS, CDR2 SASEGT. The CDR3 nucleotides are TGTGCCAGCACCGGACAGGTCTCCTATAATTCACCCCTCCACTTT. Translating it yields CASTGQVSYNSPLHF.

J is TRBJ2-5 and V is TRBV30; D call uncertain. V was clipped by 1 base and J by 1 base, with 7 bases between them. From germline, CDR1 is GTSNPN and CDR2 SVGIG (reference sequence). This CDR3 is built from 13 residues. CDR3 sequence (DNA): TGTGCCTGGAGTGCCGCGCTCCAAGAGACCCAGTACTTC. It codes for CAWSAALQETQYF.

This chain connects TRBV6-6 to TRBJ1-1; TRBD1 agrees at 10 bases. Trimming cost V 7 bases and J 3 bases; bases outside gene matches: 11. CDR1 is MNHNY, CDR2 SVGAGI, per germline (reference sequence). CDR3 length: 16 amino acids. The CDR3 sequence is CASKGDPGQGHTEAFF. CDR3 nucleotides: TGTGCCAGCAAAGGTGATCCGGGACAGGGGCACACTGAAGCTTTCTTT.

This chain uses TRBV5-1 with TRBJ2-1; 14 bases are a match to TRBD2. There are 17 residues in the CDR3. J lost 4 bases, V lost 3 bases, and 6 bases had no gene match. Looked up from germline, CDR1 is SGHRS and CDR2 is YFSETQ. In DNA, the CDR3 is TGCGCCAGCAGCTCGGGACTAGCGGGGGACGGATACAATGAGCAGTTCTTC. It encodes CASSSGLAGDGYNEQFF.

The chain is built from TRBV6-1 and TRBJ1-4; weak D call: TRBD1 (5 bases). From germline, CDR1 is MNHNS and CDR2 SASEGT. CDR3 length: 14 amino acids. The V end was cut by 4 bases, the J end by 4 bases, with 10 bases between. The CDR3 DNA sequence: TGTGCCAGCAGTGTAGGGGCCCTTAATGAAAAACTGTTTTTT. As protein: CASSVGALNEKLFF.

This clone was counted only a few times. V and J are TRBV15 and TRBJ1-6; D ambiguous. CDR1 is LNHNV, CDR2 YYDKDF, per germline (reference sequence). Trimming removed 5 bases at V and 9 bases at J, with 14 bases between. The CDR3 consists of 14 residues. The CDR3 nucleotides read TGTGCCACCAGCCCCCGGCAGAGGGTTTCACCCCTCCACTTT. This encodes CATSPRQRVSPLHF.

CDR3 amino acids: CASSRGNQPQHF. The CDR3 DNA is TGTGCCAGCAGTAGGGGGAATCAGCCCCAGCATTTT. This chain links TRBV6-5 with TRBJ1-5; maybe TRBD1 (6 bases). The germline gives CDR1 MNHEY, CDR2 SVGAGI. This CDR3 is built from 12 residues. Trimming cost V 5 bases and J 4 bases, with 6 bases left between them.

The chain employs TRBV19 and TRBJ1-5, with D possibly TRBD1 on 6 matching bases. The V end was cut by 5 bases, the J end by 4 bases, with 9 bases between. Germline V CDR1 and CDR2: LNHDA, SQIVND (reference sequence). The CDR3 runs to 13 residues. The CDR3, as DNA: TGTGCCAGTAGTGACAGGAGGAATCAGCCCCAGCATTTT. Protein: CASSDRRNQPQHF.